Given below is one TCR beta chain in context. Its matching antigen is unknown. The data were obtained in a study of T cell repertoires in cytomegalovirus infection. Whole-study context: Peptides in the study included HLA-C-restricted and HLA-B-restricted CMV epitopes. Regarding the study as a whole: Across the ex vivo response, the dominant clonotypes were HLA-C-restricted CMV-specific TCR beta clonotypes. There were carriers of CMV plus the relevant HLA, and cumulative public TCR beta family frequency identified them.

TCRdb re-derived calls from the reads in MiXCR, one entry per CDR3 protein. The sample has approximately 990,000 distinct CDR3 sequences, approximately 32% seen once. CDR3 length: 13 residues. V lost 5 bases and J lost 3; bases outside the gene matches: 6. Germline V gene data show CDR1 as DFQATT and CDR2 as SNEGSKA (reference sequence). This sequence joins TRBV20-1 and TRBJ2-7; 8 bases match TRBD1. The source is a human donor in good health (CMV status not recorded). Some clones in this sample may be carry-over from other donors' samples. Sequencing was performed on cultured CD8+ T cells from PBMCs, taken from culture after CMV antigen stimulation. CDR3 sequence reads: CSALWTGNYEQYF. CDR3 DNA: TGCAGTGCTCTTTGGACAGGGAACTACGAGCAGTACTTC.